This TCR beta chain was observed in a study of tumour-infiltrating T cells in Burkitt lymphoma. On the study more broadly: Survival, overall and progression-free, tracked with productive clonality.

This clone has only a few counts. Germline V lookup: CDR1 LNHNV, CDR2 YYDKDF (reference sequence). Trimming removed 1 base at V and 0 bases at J, with 10 bases between. The CDR3 has 17 residues. Data came from immunoSEQ multiplex PCR; TCRdb stores just in-frame clones and leaves some out. The sample yields a few thousand clones, 16% seen once. The source of this sequence is a human donor with diffuse large B-cell lymphoma. Some clones in this sample may be carry-over from other donors' samples. The sample taken for sequencing was tumor tissue. V usage is TRBV15 and J usage is TRBJ2-6, with unresolved D. CDR3: CATSRAATRSGANVLTF. The CDR3 region has the DNA TGTGCCACCAGCAGAGCTGCCACCCGCTCTGGGGCCAACGTCCTGACTTTC.